This entry concerns a single T cell receptor beta chain. Its specificity is unknown. This entry belongs to a study of PD-1 blockade in mismatch repair-deficient tumors. Broader study findings: After pembrolizumab, tumor-resident clones rose rapidly, then generally contracted before radiologic responses.

The CDR3 covers 15 residues. CDR1 and CDR2 from the germline V gene are MGHRA and YSYEKL. The junction had 3 bases not matched to a gene; V was cut back by 4 bases and J by 7 bases. Produced via immunoSEQ multiplex PCR; TCRdb's table is partial and in-frame only. Among around 100,000 clones listed, 65% to 80% were seen once. This receptor was obtained from an adult with mismatch repair-deficient cancer. The chain combines TRBV4-1 with TRBJ2-1; 14 bases are a match to TRBD2. The sequencing here drew on peripheral blood, taken 60 weeks after starting pembrolizumab. The CDR3 spells CASSPRLAGGNEQFF. In nucleotides, the CDR3 is TGCGCCAGCAGCCCCCGACTAGCGGGAGGGAATGAGCAGTTCTTC.